The T cell receptor (beta chain) described here comes from a study of blood T cell repertoires in COVID-19. The CDR3 contains 13 residues. The V segment lost 9 bases and the J segment 0 bases; nucleotides outside the gene matches: 3. CDR1 is KGHDR and CDR2 is SFDVKD in the germline V gene. Data came from immunoSEQ multiplex PCR; TCRdb stores just in-frame clones and leaves some out. In the table there are 210,000 or so clones, under 90% of which are singletons. Sequencing used peripheral blood. The clonotype was recovered from a woman over 75 with active or convalescent COVID-19. The gene calls are TRBV24-1 and TRBJ1-1; 7 bases line up with TRBD1. This CDR3 reads CATGDSMNTEAFF. The CDR3 nucleotides are TGTGCCACCGGGGACAGCATGAACACTGAAGCTTTCTTT.